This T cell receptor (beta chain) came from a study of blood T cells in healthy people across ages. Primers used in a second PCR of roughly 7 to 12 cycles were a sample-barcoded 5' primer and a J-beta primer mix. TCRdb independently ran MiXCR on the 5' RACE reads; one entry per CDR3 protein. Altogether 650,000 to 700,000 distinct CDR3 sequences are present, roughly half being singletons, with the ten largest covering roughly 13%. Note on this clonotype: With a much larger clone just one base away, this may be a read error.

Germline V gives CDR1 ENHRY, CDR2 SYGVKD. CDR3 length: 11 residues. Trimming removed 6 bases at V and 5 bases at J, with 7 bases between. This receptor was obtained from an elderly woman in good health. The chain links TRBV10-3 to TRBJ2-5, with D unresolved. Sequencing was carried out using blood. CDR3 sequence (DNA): TGTGCCATCAGAGCCCGGGAGACCCAGTACTTC. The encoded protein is CAIRARETQYF.